The source of this T cell receptor beta chain is a study of tumor-infiltrating lymphocytes in primary liver carcinoma. It was from 20-30 mg of unsorted bulk tissue that RNA and DNA were co-extracted. About this clonotype itself: Antigen unknown.

Priming with a constant-region primer yielded TCR beta cDNA from 500 ng total RNA. The TCR beta library was amplified through three nested multiplex PCR rounds in a modified ARM-PCR procedure. It was with TRBV1-TRBV30 forward primers and a C-beta reverse primer that the first two PCR rounds were run, at roughly 9 cycles each. TCRdb processed the multiplex PCR reads anew with MiXCR; each CDR3 protein has one entry. The sample holds about 97,000 distinct CDR3 sequences, more than 65% seen once. The CDR3 consists of 18 residues. The germline gives CDR1 DFQATT, CDR2 SNEGSKA (reference sequence). With 1 base clipped from V and 9 bases from J, the junction kept 17 bases outside the gene matches. Study results and limitations: Among top clones, only about 8-24% appeared in all five tumor regions. Tumor-blood pairs (like tumor-adjacent pairs) overlapped less than tumor region pairs did.

The sequence came from a woman aged 55-69 years with primary liver carcinoma and hepatitis B virus infection. The sequenced sample consisted of liver tumor tissue from sampling region 2. Subset reported: tumor region T2, inferior pole. V gene TRBV20-1 combines with J gene TRBJ1-5; TRBD1 matches at 11 bases. This CDR3 reads CSARAGTGGFPNHGPQHF. CDR3 nucleotides: TGCAGTGCTAGAGCCGGGACAGGGGGATTTCCTAATCATGGGCCCCAGCATTTT.